These T cell receptor beta chains were read from a single sample in a study of blood T cell repertoires in COVID-19. The repertoire was sequenced with immunoSEQ multiplex PCR; TCRdb's copy has only in-frame clones and lacks some. The table has 200,000 or so clones, 84% seen once; the top ten hold 1.8%. Sequenced: PBMCs or T cells enriched from blood (not recorded which). The receptors were gathered from a man aged 60 to 75 who had recovered from COVID-19. The CDR3 runs from the conserved cysteine through the conserved F or W. The order of the fields is J gene, D gene, clone size, V gene, CDR3 DNA, CDR3 protein. D genes are given only for firm matches. The size field is filled for only some rows; it gives once, few, many or a size class.

J gene: TRBJ1-2
D gene: TRBD1
clone size: -
V gene: TRBV10-3
CDR3 DNA: TGTGCCATCAGCACGGGGACAGCCTATGGCTACACCTTC
CDR3 protein: CAISTGTAYGYTF

J gene: TRBJ2-7
D gene: TRBD1
clone size: once
V gene: TRBV6-5
CDR3 DNA: TGTGCCAGCAGGTCAGGGGGCGTCTACGAGCAGTACTTC
CDR3 protein: CASRSGGVYEQYF

J gene: TRBJ1-1
D gene: TRBD1
clone size: -
V gene: TRBV20-1
CDR3 DNA: TGCAGTGCAATCCCGGGACAGAAAGCTTTCTTT
CDR3 protein: CSAIPGQKAFF

J gene: TRBJ1-2
D gene: -
clone size: -
V gene: TRBV5-1
CDR3 DNA: TGCGCCAGCAGCTTTGGGGCGGGGGAGGCAAATGGCTACACCTTC
CDR3 protein: CASSFGAGEANGYTF

J gene: TRBJ2-7
D gene: TRBD2
clone size: -
V gene: TRBV7-8
CDR3 DNA: TGTGCCAGCAGCCCGGGGGGTACCTACGAGCAGTACTTC
CDR3 protein: CASSPGGTYEQYF

J gene: TRBJ2-3
D gene: TRBD1
clone size: -
V gene: TRBV29-1
CDR3 DNA: TGCAGCGTTGAAGATCTTGTGACAGGGGGCGCGGATACGCAGTATTTT
CDR3 protein: CSVEDLVTGGADTQYF

J gene: TRBJ1-2
D gene: -
clone size: -
V gene: TRBV6-6
CDR3 DNA: TGTGCCAGCAGCCTACGACAAGGGAGCGGCTACACCTTC
CDR3 protein: CASSLRQGSGYTF

J gene: TRBJ2-2
D gene: -
clone size: -
V gene: TRBV15
CDR3 DNA: TGTGCCACCAGCAGCATCCCGGCAGGGCGAGGCGGGGAGCTGTTTTTT
CDR3 protein: CATSSIPAGRGGELFF

J gene: TRBJ2-3
D gene: TRBD2
clone size: -
V gene: TRBV5-4
CDR3 DNA: TGTGCCAGCAGCCGCCGACTAGCGGGGGCTAGCACAGATACGCAGTATTTT
CDR3 protein: CASSRRLAGASTDTQYF

J gene: TRBJ2-1
D gene: -
clone size: -
V gene: TRBV9
CDR3 DNA: TGTGCCAGCACCCCACCCCCGGCACAGGGCAATGAGCAGTTCTTC
CDR3 protein: CASTPPPAQGNEQFF

J gene: TRBJ1-2
D gene: -
clone size: -
V gene: TRBV6-2/TRBV6-3
CDR3 DNA: TGTGCCAGCAGTCACCGTTGGGGCCCTAACTATGGCTACACCTTC
CDR3 protein: CASSHRWGPNYGYTF

J gene: TRBJ2-3
D gene: TRBD2
clone size: -
V gene: TRBV27
CDR3 DNA: TGTGCCACCTTGCCCGGGACTAGCGGGGGGGCTGGAGATACGCAGTATTTT
CDR3 protein: CATLPGTSGGAGDTQYF

J gene: TRBJ1-5
D gene: -
clone size: -
V gene: TRBV6-2/TRBV6-3
CDR3 DNA: TGTGCCAGCAGTTACGCGCGCCTGCAGCCCCAGCATTTT
CDR3 protein: CASSYARLQPQHF

J gene: TRBJ2-2
D gene: -
clone size: -
V gene: TRBV21-1
CDR3 DNA: TGTGCCAGCACTCAAGTACTAGGGTCCGGGGAGCTGTTTTTT
CDR3 protein: CASTQVLGSGELFF

J gene: TRBJ1-1
D gene: -
clone size: -
V gene: TRBV11-2
CDR3 DNA: TGTGCCAGCAGCTTCTCCGGGTATTTGAACACTGAAGCTTTCTTT
CDR3 protein: CASSFSGYLNTEAFF

J gene: TRBJ1-5
D gene: -
clone size: -
V gene: TRBV6-2/TRBV6-3
CDR3 DNA: TGTGCCAGCAGCCCGGGACTGAATAGCAATCAGCCCCAGCATTTT
CDR3 protein: CASSPGLNSNQPQHF

J gene: TRBJ1-1
D gene: -
clone size: -
V gene: TRBV18
CDR3 DNA: TGTGCCAGCTCTCTAAGGGAGGGGCTCGACACTGAAGCTTTCTTT
CDR3 protein: CASSLREGLDTEAFF

J gene: TRBJ2-7
D gene: -
clone size: -
V gene: TRBV10-3
CDR3 DNA: TGTGCCATCAGTGGACAGGCCACCTACGAGCAGTACTTC
CDR3 protein: CAISGQATYEQYF

J gene: TRBJ2-1
D gene: -
clone size: -
V gene: TRBV6-5
CDR3 DNA: TGTGCCAGCAGTTACGGGAGCTCCTACAATGAGCAGTTCTTC
CDR3 protein: CASSYGSSYNEQFF

J gene: TRBJ2-2
D gene: -
clone size: few
V gene: TRBV7-9
CDR3 DNA: TGTGCCAGCAGCTTAGCGCGTGTTAAGGGAGGCACCGGGGAGCTGTTTTTT
CDR3 protein: CASSLARVKGGTGELFF

J gene: TRBJ1-1
D gene: -
clone size: -
V gene: TRBV27
CDR3 DNA: TGTGCCAGCAGCGCAGGGCATAACACTGAAGCTTTCTTT
CDR3 protein: CASSAGHNTEAFF

J gene: TRBJ2-7
D gene: -
clone size: -
V gene: TRBV5-6
CDR3 DNA: TGTGCCAGCAGCTTGGCCCCGGACAGCTCCTACGAGCAGTACTTC
CDR3 protein: CASSLAPDSSYEQYF

J gene: TRBJ1-1
D gene: TRBD1
clone size: -
V gene: TRBV3-1/TRBV3-2
CDR3 DNA: TGTGCCAGCAGCCAAACCCGGGACAGGGGGCGAGGTACTGAAGCTTTCTTT
CDR3 protein: CASSQTRDRGRGTEAFF

J gene: TRBJ1-5
D gene: TRBD1
clone size: many
V gene: TRBV5-6
CDR3 DNA: TGTGCCAGCAGCTTGGGGGACAGGCAACACAATCAGCCCCAGCATTTT
CDR3 protein: CASSLGDRQHNQPQHF

J gene: TRBJ2-5
D gene: -
clone size: -
V gene: TRBV5-1
CDR3 DNA: TGCGCCAGCAGCCACCGACTAGACCAAGAGACCCAGTACTTC
CDR3 protein: CASSHRLDQETQYF

J gene: TRBJ1-3
D gene: -
clone size: -
V gene: TRBV19
CDR3 DNA: TGTGCCAGTAGTAGAGCCCGGGACGGGGGAAGAAACACCATATATTTT
CDR3 protein: CASSRARDGGRNTIYF

J gene: TRBJ1-1
D gene: TRBD1
clone size: -
V gene: TRBV19
CDR3 DNA: TGTGCCAGTACAGGGGGGCTTGGGACTGAAGCTTTCTTT
CDR3 protein: CASTGGLGTEAFF

J gene: TRBJ1-4
D gene: -
clone size: -
V gene: TRBV5-4
CDR3 DNA: TGTGCCAGCAGCTTGGCCCCCCGGGGGAATGAAAAACTGTTTTTT
CDR3 protein: CASSLAPRGNEKLFF

J gene: TRBJ2-5
D gene: -
clone size: -
V gene: TRBV6-5
CDR3 DNA: TGTGCCAGCAGTTACTCTAGAGGGACCCAGTACTTC
CDR3 protein: CASSYSRGTQYF

J gene: TRBJ1-2
D gene: -
clone size: -
V gene: TRBV29-1
CDR3 DNA: TGCAGCGTTTTCGGGGACGCAGGGGCTAACTATGGCTACACCTTC
CDR3 protein: CSVFGDAGANYGYTF

J gene: TRBJ2-2
D gene: TRBD2
clone size: -
V gene: TRBV10-3
CDR3 DNA: TGTGCCATCAGCCCGACTAGCGGGGGGGCAGTCACCGGGGAGCTGTTTTTT
CDR3 protein: CAISPTSGGAVTGELFF

J gene: TRBJ2-1
D gene: TRBD2
clone size: -
V gene: TRBV19
CDR3 DNA: TGTGCCAGTAGAGAGACTAGCGGGGGGTCCCATGAGCAGTTCTTC
CDR3 protein: CASRETSGGSHEQFF

J gene: TRBJ1-2
D gene: -
clone size: -
V gene: TRBV6-1
CDR3 DNA: TGTGCCAGCAGTGAAGTTTCTTCAGCTAACTATGGCTACACCTTC
CDR3 protein: CASSEVSSANYGYTF

J gene: TRBJ1-4
D gene: TRBD1
clone size: -
V gene: TRBV7-2
CDR3 DNA: TGTGCCAGCAGCCTCGATGGGGACAGGAATGAAAAACTGTTTTTT
CDR3 protein: CASSLDGDRNEKLFF

J gene: TRBJ2-1
D gene: TRBD1
clone size: -
V gene: TRBV6-6
CDR3 DNA: TGTGCCAGCAACCCAGACAGGGTGAATGAGCAGTTCTTC
CDR3 protein: CASNPDRVNEQFF

J gene: TRBJ1-6
D gene: TRBD1
clone size: -
V gene: TRBV19
CDR3 DNA: TGTGCCAGTAGTATGGTAGGGACAGAAAATTCACCCCTCCACTTT
CDR3 protein: CASSMVGTENSPLHF

J gene: TRBJ1-2
D gene: -
clone size: -
V gene: TRBV18
CDR3 DNA: TGTGCCAGCTCACCATCGACAGGCAACTTAAACTATGGCTACACCTTC
CDR3 protein: CASSPSTGNLNYGYTF

J gene: TRBJ2-1
D gene: -
clone size: few
V gene: TRBV21-1
CDR3 DNA: TGTGCCAGCAGCAAAGGGCTCCATAGCGGGGGGGCCTCTAATGAGCAGTTCTTC
CDR3 protein: CASSKGLHSGGASNEQFF

J gene: TRBJ1-2
D gene: TRBD1
clone size: -
V gene: TRBV18
CDR3 DNA: TGTGCCAGCTCACCCTCTTTATCCGGGACAGGGGGCGAACGCTATGGCTACACCTTC
CDR3 protein: CASSPSLSGTGGERYGYTF

J gene: TRBJ2-1
D gene: TRBD2
clone size: -
V gene: TRBV5-4
CDR3 DNA: TGTGCCAGCAGCTTGCCCGGGACTAACAATGAGCAGTTCTTC
CDR3 protein: CASSLPGTNNEQFF

J gene: TRBJ1-3
D gene: -
clone size: -
V gene: TRBV7-2
CDR3 DNA: TGTGCCAGCAGCTTATTGTCGGTGGTTGGAAACACCATATATTTT
CDR3 protein: CASSLLSVVGNTIYF

J gene: TRBJ1-6
D gene: -
clone size: -
V gene: TRBV25-1
CDR3 DNA: TGTGCCAGCAGAACAAACCATAATTCACCCCTCCACTTT
CDR3 protein: CASRTNHNSPLHF

J gene: TRBJ1-2
D gene: -
clone size: once
V gene: TRBV20-1
CDR3 DNA: TGCAGTACCAGGGAGGGGGGAGGCTACACCTTC
CDR3 protein: CSTREGGGYTF

J gene: TRBJ2-6
D gene: TRBD1
clone size: -
V gene: TRBV24-1
CDR3 DNA: TGTGCCACTGAAACAGACAGGGGAAGTTCTGGGGCCAACGTCCTGACTTTC
CDR3 protein: CATETDRGSSGANVLTF

J gene: TRBJ2-5
D gene: TRBD2
clone size: -
V gene: TRBV7-2
CDR3 DNA: TGTGCCAGCAGCTTAGCAACCCAGCTAGCGGGGCCACAAGAGACCCAGTACTTC
CDR3 protein: CASSLATQLAGPQETQYF

J gene: TRBJ2-3
D gene: -
clone size: -
V gene: TRBV11-3
CDR3 DNA: TGTGCCAGCAGCTTAGTTGGCCCCACAGATACGCAGTATTTT
CDR3 protein: CASSLVGPTDTQYF

J gene: TRBJ1-5
D gene: -
clone size: -
V gene: TRBV10-2
CDR3 DNA: TGCGCCAGCAGTGACAGGGTAAGCAATCAGCCCCAGCATTTT
CDR3 protein: CASSDRVSNQPQHF

J gene: TRBJ1-6
D gene: -
clone size: few
V gene: TRBV4-3
CDR3 DNA: TGCGCCAGCAGCCAAAAAGGCAGGGGATCACCCCTCCACTTT
CDR3 protein: CASSQKGRGSPLHF

J gene: TRBJ1-2
D gene: -
clone size: once
V gene: TRBV3-1/TRBV3-2
CDR3 DNA: TGTGCCAGCAGCCCCACTCGGCAGGCTCACGGCTACACCTTC
CDR3 protein: CASSPTRQAHGYTF

J gene: TRBJ1-1
D gene: -
clone size: few
V gene: TRBV4-1
CDR3 DNA: TGCGCCAGCAGCCAAGATCCGCGGGTCCTGTGGGGAAACACTGAAGCTTTCTTT
CDR3 protein: CASSQDPRVLWGNTEAFF